The clone carrying this T cell receptor (beta chain) was detected only a few times. What it binds is not known. There are 14 residues in the CDR3. Per the germline V gene, CDR1 is PRHDT and CDR2 is FYEKMQ (reference sequence). V was trimmed by 1 base and J by 5 bases, leaving 12 bases between them. The data are from a study of blood T cells in healthy people across ages. Study overall: Per two T cells, template switching captured roughly one barcoded beta molecule.

Study conclusions and caveats: Naive CD4+ cell counts and diversity both ran higher in long-lived than in aged donors.

With a J-beta primer mix and a sample-barcoded 5' primer, a second PCR ran about 6 to 11 cycles. Researchers report that a template-switch adaptor with 12 random nucleotides tagged each cDNA molecule. MiXCR was run by TCRdb on the 5' RACE reads, yielding one entry per CDR3 protein. The sample carries approximately 800,000 distinct CDR3 sequences, 35% to 50% recorded once. The sequence was obtained from an older man in good health. The sequencing input was blood. The J gene is TRBJ2-7, the V gene TRBV13; D ambiguous. In nucleotides, the CDR3 is TGTGCCAGCAGCTTAGAGCTAGGTGGAAACGAGCAGTACTTC. This encodes CASSLELGGNEQYF. Variable domain in full (rest from reference TRBV13 and TRBJ2-7): AAGVIQSPRHLIKEKRETATLKCYPIPRHDTVYWYQQGPGQDPQFLISFYEKMQSDKGSIPDRFSAQQFSDYHSELNMSSLELGDSALYFCASSLELGGNEQYFGPGTRLTVT.